The rows below give T cell receptor beta chains drawn from one sample of a study of blood T cell repertoires in COVID-19. Only in-frame clones appear in the TCRdb table, and some are missing; sequencing was by immunoSEQ multiplex PCR. Altogether over 45,000 clones are present, roughly 85% being singletons, with the ten largest covering around 5.9%. Sequenced input: peripheral blood. These receptors were collected from a human donor in a cohort sampled during active or convalescent COVID-19. Each CDR3 is given with its conserved first and last residue. Fields, in order: clone size, V gene, J gene, CDR3 protein. Clone size is shown for a subset of rows, as once, few, many or a class of expanded clone.

abundance: -; v_gene: TRBV5-1; j_gene: TRBJ2-2; CDR3aa: CASSLTTGGQNTGELFF
abundance: -; v_gene: TRBV11-3; j_gene: TRBJ2-1; CDR3aa: CASSVTGYNEQFF
abundance: -; v_gene: TRBV2; j_gene: TRBJ1-1; CDR3aa: CASNGIPARTEAFF
abundance: -; v_gene: TRBV27; j_gene: TRBJ1-1; CDR3aa: CASSRRAHTEAFF
abundance: -; v_gene: TRBV5-4; j_gene: TRBJ1-2; CDR3aa: CASSSTDKTYGYTF
abundance: -; v_gene: TRBV2; j_gene: TRBJ1-6; CDR3aa: CASSEGTGINSPLHF
abundance: -; v_gene: TRBV5-1; j_gene: TRBJ1-4; CDR3aa: CASSWRQGSNEKLFF
abundance: -; v_gene: TRBV9; j_gene: TRBJ2-2; CDR3aa: CASSVRAETGELFF
abundance: once; v_gene: TRBV4-3; j_gene: TRBJ2-5; CDR3aa: CASSQGQGTQETQYF
abundance: many; v_gene: TRBV7-2; j_gene: TRBJ1-2; CDR3aa: CASSSGGGINYGYTF
abundance: -; v_gene: TRBV5-1; j_gene: TRBJ2-3; CDR3aa: CASSLRRGAHTDTQYF
abundance: -; v_gene: TRBV11-2; j_gene: TRBJ1-2; CDR3aa: CASSRGNYGYTF
abundance: -; v_gene: TRBV11-2; j_gene: TRBJ2-1; CDR3aa: CASSLSQAGGLLGEQFF
abundance: -; v_gene: TRBV6-2/TRBV6-3; j_gene: TRBJ1-5; CDR3aa: CASSLRQGPNQPQHF
abundance: -; v_gene: TRBV13; j_gene: TRBJ1-3; CDR3aa: CASSTGQGSYTIYF
abundance: -; v_gene: TRBV19; j_gene: TRBJ1-1; CDR3aa: CASSVQGVNTEAFF
abundance: -; v_gene: TRBV6-6; j_gene: TRBJ1-2; CDR3aa: CASSYPGGHYGYTF
abundance: -; v_gene: TRBV7-2; j_gene: TRBJ1-2; CDR3aa: CASSLTGPLYGYTF
abundance: -; v_gene: TRBV20-1; j_gene: TRBJ2-7; CDR3aa: CSAPTGSEQYF
abundance: -; v_gene: TRBV4-2; j_gene: TRBJ2-3; CDR3aa: CASSQPAPGEGDTQYF
abundance: -; v_gene: TRBV5-6; j_gene: TRBJ1-2; CDR3aa: CASSLVPGGYTF
abundance: -; v_gene: TRBV7-9; j_gene: TRBJ1-1; CDR3aa: CASSFTGDTEAFF
abundance: -; v_gene: TRBV15; j_gene: TRBJ2-1; CDR3aa: CATSRGSLNRAPWYNEQFF
abundance: -; v_gene: TRBV18; j_gene: TRBJ1-1; CDR3aa: CASSPTGGARFRTPHTEAFF
abundance: -; v_gene: TRBV3-1/TRBV3-2; j_gene: TRBJ2-7; CDR3aa: CASSPPGGNYEQYF
abundance: -; v_gene: TRBV18; j_gene: TRBJ1-1; CDR3aa: CASSVEQGKNTEAFF
abundance: -; v_gene: TRBV7-8; j_gene: TRBJ2-7; CDR3aa: CASSFGQGSAYEQYF
abundance: -; v_gene: TRBV9; j_gene: TRBJ2-2; CDR3aa: CASSVDWGLGNTGELFF
abundance: -; v_gene: TRBV19; j_gene: TRBJ1-2; CDR3aa: CASTLLQGQNYGYTF
abundance: -; v_gene: TRBV21-1; j_gene: TRBJ1-3; CDR3aa: CASPQDRGGSGNTIYF
abundance: few; v_gene: TRBV3-1/TRBV3-2; j_gene: TRBJ2-3; CDR3aa: CASSLGLATDTQYF
abundance: -; v_gene: TRBV7-8; j_gene: TRBJ1-2; CDR3aa: CASSPDLNGYTF
abundance: -; v_gene: TRBV19; j_gene: TRBJ1-1; CDR3aa: CASVGQGRNTEAFF
abundance: -; v_gene: TRBV13; j_gene: TRBJ1-1; CDR3aa: CASSLPGGTEAFF
abundance: few; v_gene: TRBV27; j_gene: TRBJ2-1; CDR3aa: CASKDRGYNEQFF
abundance: -; v_gene: TRBV14; j_gene: TRBJ1-1; CDR3aa: CASSQGVGGRTEAFF
abundance: -; v_gene: TRBV6-1; j_gene: TRBJ2-5; CDR3aa: CASSEPRMRVWETQYF
abundance: -; v_gene: TRBV21-1; j_gene: TRBJ1-2; CDR3aa: CATYPYSTGFNYGYTF
abundance: -; v_gene: TRBV7-2; j_gene: TRBJ1-4; CDR3aa: CASSRSGYINEKLFF
abundance: -; v_gene: TRBV6-5; j_gene: TRBJ2-3; CDR3aa: CASLGTSGEYTQYF
abundance: -; v_gene: TRBV7-2; j_gene: TRBJ2-7; CDR3aa: CASSLGQGAYEQYF
abundance: -; v_gene: TRBV6-6; j_gene: TRBJ2-3; CDR3aa: CASSLTSGTDTQYF
abundance: -; v_gene: TRBV6-6; j_gene: TRBJ1-5; CDR3aa: CASNARTGLNQPQHF
abundance: -; v_gene: TRBV3-1/TRBV3-2; j_gene: TRBJ2-1; CDR3aa: CASSPWGTGSSDEQFF